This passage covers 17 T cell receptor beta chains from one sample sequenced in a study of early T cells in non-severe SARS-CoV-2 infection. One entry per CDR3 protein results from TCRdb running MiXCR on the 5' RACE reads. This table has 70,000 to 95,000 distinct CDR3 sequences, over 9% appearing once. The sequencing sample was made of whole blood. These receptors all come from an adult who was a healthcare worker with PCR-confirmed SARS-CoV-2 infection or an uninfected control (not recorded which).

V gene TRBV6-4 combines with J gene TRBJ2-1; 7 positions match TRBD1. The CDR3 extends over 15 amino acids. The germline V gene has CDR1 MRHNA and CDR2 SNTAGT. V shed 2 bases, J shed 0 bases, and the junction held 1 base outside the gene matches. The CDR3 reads CASSDAGGSYNEQFF. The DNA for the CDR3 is TGTGCCAGCAGTGACGCAGGGGGCTCCTACAATGAGCAGTTCTTC.

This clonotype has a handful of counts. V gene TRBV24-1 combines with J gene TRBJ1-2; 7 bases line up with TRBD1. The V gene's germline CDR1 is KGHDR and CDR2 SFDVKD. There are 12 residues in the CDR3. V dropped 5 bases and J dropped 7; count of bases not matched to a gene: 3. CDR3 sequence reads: CATSGTGIGYTF. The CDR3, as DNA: TGTGCCACCAGTGGGACAGGTATTGGCTACACCTTC.

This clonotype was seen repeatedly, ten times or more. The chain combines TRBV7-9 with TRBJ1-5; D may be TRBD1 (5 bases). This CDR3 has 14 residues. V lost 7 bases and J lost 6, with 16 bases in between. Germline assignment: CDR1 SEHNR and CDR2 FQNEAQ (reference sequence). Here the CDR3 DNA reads TGTGCCAGCAACAACGGAGGGGCGGTTCAGCCCCAGCATTTT. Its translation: CASNNGGAVQPQHF.

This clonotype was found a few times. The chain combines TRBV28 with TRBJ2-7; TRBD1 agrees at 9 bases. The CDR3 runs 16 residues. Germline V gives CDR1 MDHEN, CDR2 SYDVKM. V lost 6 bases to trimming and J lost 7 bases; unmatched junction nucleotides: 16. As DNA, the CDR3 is TGTGCCAGCAGCCCCCTCGGTACAGGGGGCCTTGAGGAGCAGTACTTC. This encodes CASSPLGTGGLEEQYF. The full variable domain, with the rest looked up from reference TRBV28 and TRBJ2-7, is DVKVTQSSRYLVKRTGEKVFLECVQDMDHENMFWYRQDPGLGLRLIYFSYDVKMKEKGDIPEGYSVSREKKERFSLILESASTNQTSMYLCASSPLGTGGLEEQYFGPGTRLTVT.

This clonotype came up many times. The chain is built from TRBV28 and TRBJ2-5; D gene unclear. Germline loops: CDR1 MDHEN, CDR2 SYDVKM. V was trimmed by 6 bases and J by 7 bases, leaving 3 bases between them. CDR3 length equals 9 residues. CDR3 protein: CASRRTQYF. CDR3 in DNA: TGTGCCAGCAGGCGGACCCAGTACTTC. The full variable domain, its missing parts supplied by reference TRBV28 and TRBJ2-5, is DVKVTQSSRYLVKRTGEKVFLECVQDMDHENMFWYRQDPGLGLRLIYFSYDVKMKEKGDIPEGYSVSREKKERFSLILESASTNQTSMYLCASRRTQYFGPGTRLLVL.

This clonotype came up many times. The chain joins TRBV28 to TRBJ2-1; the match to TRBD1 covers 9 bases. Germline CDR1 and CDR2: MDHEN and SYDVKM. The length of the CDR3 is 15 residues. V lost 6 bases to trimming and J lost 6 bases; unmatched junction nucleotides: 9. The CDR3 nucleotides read TGTGCCAGCAGCCGGGGACAGGGAACCCTCAATGAGCAGTTCTTC. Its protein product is CASSRGQGTLNEQFF.

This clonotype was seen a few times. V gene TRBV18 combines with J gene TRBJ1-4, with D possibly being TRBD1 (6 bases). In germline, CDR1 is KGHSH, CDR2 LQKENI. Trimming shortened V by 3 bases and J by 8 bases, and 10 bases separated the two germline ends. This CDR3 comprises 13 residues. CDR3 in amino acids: CASSPDSGEKLFF. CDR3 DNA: TGTGCCAGCTCACCGGACAGCGGCGAAAAACTGTTTTTT.

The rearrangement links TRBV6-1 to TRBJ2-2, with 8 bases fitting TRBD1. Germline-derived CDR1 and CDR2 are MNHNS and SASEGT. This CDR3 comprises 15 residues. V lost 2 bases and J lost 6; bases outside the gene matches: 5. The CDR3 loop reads CASSEYGQGSGELFF. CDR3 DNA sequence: TGTGCCAGCAGTGAATACGGACAGGGATCCGGGGAGCTGTTTTTT.

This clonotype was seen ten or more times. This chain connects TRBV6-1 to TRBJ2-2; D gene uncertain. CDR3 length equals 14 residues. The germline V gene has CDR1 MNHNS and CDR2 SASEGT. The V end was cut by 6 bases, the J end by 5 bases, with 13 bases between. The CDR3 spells CASSPDRTTGELFF. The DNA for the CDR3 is TGTGCCAGCAGCCCGGACCGGACGACCGGGGAGCTGTTTTTT.

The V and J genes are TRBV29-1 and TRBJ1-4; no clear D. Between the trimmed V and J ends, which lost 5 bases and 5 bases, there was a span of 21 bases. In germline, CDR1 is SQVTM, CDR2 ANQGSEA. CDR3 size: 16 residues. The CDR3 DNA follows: TGCAGCGTTTTTCGTCAGACCGTTATATACAATGAAAAACTGTTTTTT. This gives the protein CSVFRQTVIYNEKLFF. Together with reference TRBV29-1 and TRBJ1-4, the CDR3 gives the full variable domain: SAVISQKPSRDICQRGTSLTIQCQVDSQVTMMFWYRQQPGQSLTLIATANQGSEATYESGFVIDKFPISRPNLTFSTLTVSNMSPEDSSIYLCSVFRQTVIYNEKLFFGSGTQLSVL.

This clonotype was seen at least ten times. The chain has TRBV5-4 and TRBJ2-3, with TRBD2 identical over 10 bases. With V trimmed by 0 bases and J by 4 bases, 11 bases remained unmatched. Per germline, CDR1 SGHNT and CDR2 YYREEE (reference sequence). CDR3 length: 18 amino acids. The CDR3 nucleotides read TGTGCCAGCAGCTTGGGGTCCGGTAGCGGGAGGACTGCAGATACGCAGTATTTT. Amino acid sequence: CASSLGSGSGRTADTQYF. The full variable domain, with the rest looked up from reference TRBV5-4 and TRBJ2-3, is ETGVTQSPTHLIKTRGQQVTLRCSSQSGHNTVSWYQQALGQGPQFIFQYYREEENGRGNFPPRFSGLQFPNYSSELNVNALELDDSALYLCASSLGSGSGRTADTQYFGPGTRLTVL.

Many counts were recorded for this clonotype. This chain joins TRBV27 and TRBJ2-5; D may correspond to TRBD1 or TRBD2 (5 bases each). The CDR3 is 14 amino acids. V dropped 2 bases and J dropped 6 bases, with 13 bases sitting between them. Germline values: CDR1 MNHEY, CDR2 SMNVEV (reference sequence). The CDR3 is CASSLGTSQKTQYF. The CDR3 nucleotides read TGTGCCAGCAGTTTAGGGACCAGTCAAAAGACCCAGTACTTC.

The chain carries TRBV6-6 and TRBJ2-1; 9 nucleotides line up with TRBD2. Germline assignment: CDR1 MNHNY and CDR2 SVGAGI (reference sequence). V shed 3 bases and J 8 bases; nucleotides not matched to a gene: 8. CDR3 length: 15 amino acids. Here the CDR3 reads CASSYGGRGYDEQFF. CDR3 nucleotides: TGTGCCAGCAGTTATGGCGGGAGGGGGTACGATGAGCAGTTCTTC.

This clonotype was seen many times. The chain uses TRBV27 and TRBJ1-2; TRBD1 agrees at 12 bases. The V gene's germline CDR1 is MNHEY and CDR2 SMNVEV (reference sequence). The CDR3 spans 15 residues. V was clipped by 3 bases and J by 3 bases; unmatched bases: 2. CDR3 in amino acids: CASSFGTGGDYGYTF. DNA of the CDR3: TGTGCCAGCAGTTTTGGGACAGGGGGCGACTATGGCTACACCTTC.

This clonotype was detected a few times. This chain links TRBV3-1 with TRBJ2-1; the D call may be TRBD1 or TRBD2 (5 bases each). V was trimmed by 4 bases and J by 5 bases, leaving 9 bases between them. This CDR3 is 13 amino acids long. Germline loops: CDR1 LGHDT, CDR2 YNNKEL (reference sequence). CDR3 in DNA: TGTGCCAGCAGCCCCGGGACCCACAATGAGCAGTTCTTC. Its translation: CASSPGTHNEQFF.

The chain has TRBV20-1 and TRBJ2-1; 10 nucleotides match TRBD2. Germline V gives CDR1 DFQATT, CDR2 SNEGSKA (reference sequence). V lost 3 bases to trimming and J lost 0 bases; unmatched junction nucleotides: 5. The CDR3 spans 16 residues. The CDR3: CSARTASGSSYNEQFF. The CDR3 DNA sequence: TGCAGTGCTAGGACAGCTAGCGGGAGCTCCTACAATGAGCAGTTCTTC.

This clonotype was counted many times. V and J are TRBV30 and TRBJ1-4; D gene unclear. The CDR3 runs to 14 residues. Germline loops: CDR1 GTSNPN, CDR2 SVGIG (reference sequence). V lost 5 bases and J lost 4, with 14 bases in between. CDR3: CAWALKGINEKLFF. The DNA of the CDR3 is TGTGCCTGGGCGTTGAAAGGGATTAATGAAAAACTGTTTTTT.